The present TCR beta chain was sequenced within a study of shared clonotypes between healthy human individuals (dated by TCRdb to the early 2020s). Study-wide context: The cohort comprised two women and a few men aged 18 to 49 years. Per donor, three plates each were used for CD4 naive and CD4 memory, two for CD8 naive, and one for CD8 memory. To estimate repertoire size and how much clonotypes are shared between individuals, the study performed deep sequencing of blood TCR repertoires from five healthy adults. Libraries were prepared and TCR repertoires were sequenced by different laboratories using diverse techniques, in order to increase sequencing depth and limit assay-specific biases. Each donor's leukapheresis produced roughly between roughly 0.94 and 9.5 billion PBMCs. Overall results and qualifications from the work: Incomplete sequencing was indicated by rarefaction of sorted-subset datasets, despite the large sequencing depth. Because the study included a small number of donors, the genetic and exposure-history diversity represented was limited. When a handful of donors were compared, the shared fraction of clonotypes was about 5% for naive CD4, around 4% for naive CD8, 2.3% for memory CD4, and 0.35% to 0.4% for memory CD8. Only blood was sampled, and tissue TCR repertoires likely differ from those in blood. Compared with non-shared clonotypes, clonotypes shared by all four sorted-subset donors had higher generation probabilities. Pairwise subsampling indicated that sequencing depth was expected to affect the degree of clonotype sharing among donors. Estimated clonotype richness was generally larger for naive than for memory subsets.

This clone occurred a few times. Its cognate antigen has yet to be identified. No base quality values were provided; no much bigger clone lies one nucleotide off. Using the deep immunoSEQ assay, TCR CDR3 regions were amplified from genomic DNA by multiplex PCR. Genomic DNA extracted from each cell subset was distributed evenly over all wells of several immunoSEQ 96-well plates, and each plate served as one replicate. For sorted subsets, each replicate PCR was loaded with 200 to 250 ng genomic DNA, equivalent to approximately 33,000 T cell genomes. Purified libraries were quantified with a Qubit 3.0 fluorometer, sized on a Bioanalyzer 2100, and re-quantified with the KAPA Library Quantification kit. A separate single-read 150-cycle Illumina NextSeq 550 flow cell was used to sequence each immunoSEQ 96-well plate. In the paper's pipeline: The immunoSEQ output contained only junctional sequences without quality scores, so filtering could not match that applied to full-length reads. To assign V/J genes and CDR3, sequences were annotated using PyIR, a Python wrapper for IgBLAST v1.9, with IMGT germline references. Reads were removed for weak V/J assignments (E-value above 1e-6), missing CDR3, stop codons, out-of-frame junctions, or ambiguous translated residues. V3J clonotypes were defined as sequences sharing an identical inferred V gene, J gene, and CDR3 amino acid sequence. Percentage overlap between repertoires was calculated by dividing the number of shared unique clonotypes by the size of the smaller repertoire. Three approaches were used to assess repertoire richness: RTK rarefaction, the Chao1 estimator, and Recon v2.1 estimates of unobserved clonotypes. OLGA was used to compute generation probabilities for all TCRbeta clonotypes that the gDNA method yielded from a few donors. Entries here come from immuneACCESS through TCRdb and include only in-frame sequences with V and J called. Some clones fail to appear in such tables; in the studies checked, an unresolved V gene covers under half of the shortfall, and the cause of the remainder is unknown. V and J calls and clone size are as listed in that table; D and trimming were resolved from the DNA. The sample table lists about 980,000 clones, approximately 80% of them with a count of one. Roughly 1.5% of the sample belongs to the ten largest clones.

V trim: 5 bases; J trim: 6 bases; unmatched bases: 4. Via the germline V gene, CDR1 is SGHAT and CDR2 FQNNGV. From the cysteine up to the phenylalanine, the CDR3 has a length of 14 residues. Only the CDR3 region is kept as DNA, spanning 42 bases read in frame from base 1. The donors were healthy, HIV-negative adults who had no recently reported acute infections or vaccinations. Every donor was a Caucasian adult residing in Nashville, Tennessee, USA. Magnetic negative selection was used to enrich CD4+ T cells, after which naive cells were positively selected on CD45RA and the negative fraction became the memory subset. Blood was collected by leukapheresis, and PBMCs were isolated by Ficoll-Histopaque density gradient centrifugation and then cryopreserved in liquid nitrogen vapor phase. Analytical flow cytometry was used to check the purity and quantity of each magnetically sorted T cell population. From each sorted fraction, genomic DNA was isolated and quantified by UV absorbance on a Nanodrop 2000c.

Sequencing used memory CD4+ T cells sorted from blood. Reading the label with the study, this specimen's cell subset or site is: CD45RA-negative fraction. This clonotype originated in a man aged 18 to 29 in good health. The chain is made from TRBV11-2 and TRBJ2-7; 13 middle bases align to TRBD2. The CDR3 region: CASSTLAGGIEQYF. Read as DNA, the sequence is TGTGCCAGCAGCACACTAGCGGGAGGGATCGAGCAGTACTTC.